The 21 T cell receptor beta chains below were found in one sample sequenced in a study of CD4+ T cells in melanoma. Only in-frame clones appear in the TCRdb table, and some are missing; sequencing was by immunoSEQ multiplex PCR. The table has more than 90,000 clones, about 90% seen once. The sample was peripheral blood. The origin of the receptors is a human donor with melanoma.

This sequence joins TRBV28 and TRBJ1-5; 10 nucleotides match TRBD1. The ends lost 6 bases at V and 4 bases at J; junction bases unmatched: 9. This CDR3 is built from 16 residues. Germline V gene lookup returns CDR1 MDHEN and CDR2 SYDVKM. The CDR3 sequence is CASRRRQGAGNQPQHF. The CDR3 nucleotides read TGTGCCAGCAGGCGAAGACAGGGGGCGGGAAATCAGCCCCAGCATTTT.

The gene calls are TRBV7-2 and TRBJ1-5, with a possible D match to TRBD1 (5 bases). The CDR3 runs 14 residues. The germline CDR1 and CDR2 sequences are SGHTA and FQGNSA. Trimming left V 3 bases short and J 5 bases short, with 11 bases between. The CDR3 protein is CASSFRGVHQPQHF. Written as DNA, the CDR3 is TGTGCCAGCAGCTTCAGAGGGGTCCATCAGCCCCAGCATTTT.

The chain is built from TRBV11-2 and TRBJ2-2; D is possibly TRBD2 (6 bases). Germline CDR1 SGHAT, CDR2 FQNNGV. The CDR3 length is 14 residues. Between the trimmed V and J ends, which lost 5 bases and 1 base, there was a span of 8 bases. The CDR3 DNA reads TGTGCCAGCAGCCTCGGGGGGAACACCGGGGAGCTGTTTTTT. As protein: CASSLGGNTGELFF.

The chain employs TRBV6-5 and TRBJ1-2; D is unclear. The CDR3 consists of 14 residues. The germline gives CDR1 MNHEY, CDR2 SVGAGI. Trimming shortened V by 0 bases and J by 1 base, and 6 bases separated the two germline ends. CDR3 DNA: TGTGCCAGCAGTTACTCGAGGGATAACTATGGCTACACCTTC. Its translation: CASSYSRDNYGYTF.

In this sample, this clone turned up once. The V gene is TRBV10-3, the J gene TRBJ2-5; 14 nucleotides align to TRBD2. There are 15 residues in the CDR3. Looked up from germline, CDR1 is ENHRY and CDR2 is SYGVKD. V was clipped by 6 bases and J by 2 bases; unmatched bases: 2. CDR3 sequence: CAIRGLAGAQETQYF. The CDR3 DNA follows: TGTGCCATCAGGGGACTAGCGGGGGCGCAAGAGACCCAGTACTTC.

V is TRBV4-3 and J is TRBJ2-5; D unclear. The germline V gene encodes CDR1 LGHNA and CDR2 YSLEER. CDR3 length: 14 amino acids. The V and J ends lost 0 bases and 9 bases respectively, with 14 bases between them. The CDR3 coding sequence is TGCGCCAGCAGCCAAGATCGTACTCCCGGGCCCCAGTACTTC. Its translation: CASSQDRTPGPQYF.

The rearrangement joins TRBV6-6 to TRBJ2-5, with TRBD2 matching 8 bases. V trimming: 2 bases; J trimming: 0 bases; junction bases outside the gene matches: 5. There are 16 residues in the CDR3. Germline CDR1 reads MNHNY; CDR2 reads SVGAGI (reference sequence). The CDR3 DNA is TGTGCCAGCAGTTACGGTCCTAGCGGGTACCAAGAGACCCAGTACTTC. Its translation is CASSYGPSGYQETQYF.

The genes are TRBV7-9 and TRBJ1-1, with 10 nucleotides matching TRBD1. V lost 2 bases, J lost 5 bases, and 8 bases stayed unmatched. This CDR3 is 16 amino acids long. CDR1 is SEHNR, CDR2 FQNEAQ, per germline (reference sequence). CDR3 sequence reads: CASSLTGQGVVTEAFF. The CDR3 DNA reads TGTGCCAGCAGCTTAACCGGACAGGGGGTGGTTACTGAAGCTTTCTTT.

The chain uses TRBV6-6 and TRBJ2-7, with D unresolved. V was pared by 2 bases and J by 0 bases, with 8 bases between. The length of the CDR3 is 14 residues. Germline lookup yields CDR1 MNHNY and CDR2 SVGAGI (reference sequence). CDR3 region: CASSYGVSSYEQYF. CDR3 DNA sequence: TGTGCCAGCAGTTACGGAGTTAGCTCCTACGAGCAGTACTTC.

The rearrangement links TRBV5-1 to TRBJ2-3; D is undetermined. Looked up from germline, CDR1 is SGHRS and CDR2 is YFSETQ. The CDR3 is 14 amino acids. Between the trimmed V and J ends, which lost 4 bases and 2 bases, there was a span of 11 bases. The CDR3 is CASSRVPYTDTQYF. The CDR3 nucleotides read TGCGCCAGCAGCCGTGTACCCTACACAGATACGCAGTATTTT.

The sample holds a few counts of this clone. CDR3 bases: TGTGCCAGCCGGGGGCAGGGTGGTGAAAAACTGTTTTTT. Amino acid sequence: CASRGQGGEKLFF. The genes are TRBV25-1 and TRBJ1-4, with a tentative D call TRBD1 (6 bases). Germline loops: CDR1 MGHDK, CDR2 SYGVNS. This CDR3 comprises 13 residues. V was shortened by 8 bases and J by 7 bases, with 14 bases between the two germline ends.

This clone appeared once. The chain carries TRBV5-1 and TRBJ2-7, with unresolved D. Germline V gives CDR1 SGHRS, CDR2 YFSETQ. Deletions cut 5 bases from V and 1 base from J, with 10 bases between. The CDR3 covers 13 residues. In DNA, the CDR3 is TGCGCCAGCAGACCCCCCGCTTCCTACGAGCAGTACTTC. Protein product: CASRPPASYEQYF. The full variable domain, its missing parts supplied by reference TRBV5-1 and TRBJ2-7, is KAGVTQTPRYLIKTRGQQVTLSCSPISGHRSVSWYQQTPGQGLQFLFEYFSETQRNKGNFPGRFSGRQFSNSRSEMNVSTLELGDSALYLCASRPPASYEQYFGPGTRLTVT.

The chain links TRBV7-9 to TRBJ1-4; D is perhaps TRBD1 (5 bases). The germline V gene encodes CDR1 SEHNR and CDR2 FQNEAQ (reference sequence). The CDR3 loop spans 16 amino acids. Deletions cut 6 bases from V and 5 bases from J, with 19 bases between. The CDR3 is CASSSMVRGLNEKLFF. In DNA, the CDR3 is TGTGCCAGCAGTTCGATGGTTAGGGGACTGAATGAAAAACTGTTTTTT.

This chain joins TRBV6-6 and TRBJ2-7, with 8 bases aligning to TRBD1. The CDR3 length is 14 residues. Germline V lookup: CDR1 MNHNY, CDR2 SVGAGI (reference sequence). Losses at the gene ends were 5 bases for V and 3 bases for J; bases not matched to a gene: 6. The CDR3 spells CASSNAGTGYEQYF. CDR3 DNA sequence: TGTGCCAGCAGTAACGCCGGGACAGGCTACGAGCAGTACTTC.

Only one count was recorded for this clone. Here the CDR3 reads CASSLWGGTSGGASKNIQYF. Here the CDR3 DNA reads TGCGCCAGCAGCCTGTGGGGTGGCACTAGCGGGGGGGCCTCCAAAAACATTCAGTACTTC. V gene TRBV4-1 combines with J gene TRBJ2-4; TRBD2 agrees at 13 bases. The V segment lost 4 bases and the J segment 2 bases; nucleotides outside the gene matches: 14. The CDR3 runs 20 residues. Per germline, CDR1 MGHRA and CDR2 YSYEKL.

This chain connects TRBV2 to TRBJ2-1, with D tentatively TRBD1 (6 bases). Trimming took off 4 bases at V and 6 bases at J, with 22 bases between the two ends. The CDR3 is 17 residues long. Germline CDR1 and CDR2: SNHLY and FYNNEI. The chain's CDR3 is CASSGRGQPPYSNEQFF. The CDR3 nucleotides read TGTGCCAGCAGTGGAAGGGGACAACCTCCGTATAGCAATGAGCAGTTCTTC.

The V and J genes are TRBV7-3 and TRBJ2-1, with TRBD2 identical over 10 bases. With V trimmed by 5 bases and J by 10 bases, 8 bases remained unmatched. There are 14 residues in the CDR3. The germline V gene encodes CDR1 SGHTA and CDR2 FQGTGA. The CDR3 DNA reads TGTGCCAGCAGCGACAAGGTAGCGGGAGGAGAGCAGTTCTTC. It specifies CASSDKVAGGEQFF.

The chain recombines TRBV19 with TRBJ2-3; D may be TRBD1 (5 bases). The V gene's germline CDR1 is LNHDA and CDR2 SQIVND (reference sequence). This CDR3 has 15 residues. Trimming left V 3 bases short and J 1 base short, with 11 bases between. The CDR3 DNA reads as TGTGCCAGTAGTATTGTGTTCAGGGGCACAGATACGCAGTATTTT. The encoded protein is CASSIVFRGTDTQYF.

The rearrangement joins TRBV29-1 to TRBJ1-5, with no clear D. Deletions cut 4 bases from V and 0 bases from J, with 7 bases between. Germline V gives CDR1 SQVTM, CDR2 ANQGSEA. This CDR3 is 13 amino acids long. The CDR3 DNA follows: TGCAGCGTTGTTTTTAATAGCAATCAGCCCCAGCATTTT. This codes for CSVVFNSNQPQHF.

The rearrangement joins TRBV5-1 to TRBJ2-3, with TRBD2 identical over 11 bases. J lost 4 bases, V lost 0 bases, and 10 bases had no gene match. CDR3 size: 18 residues. Looked up from germline, CDR1 is SGHRS and CDR2 is YFSETQ. The CDR3: CASSLGVSGGARSDTQYF. DNA for the CDR3: TGCGCCAGCAGCTTGGGTGTTAGCGGGGGGGCCCGGTCAGATACGCAGTATTTT.

The rearrangement uses TRBV28 and TRBJ1-2; 8 bases match TRBD1. Germline CDR1 MDHEN, CDR2 SYDVKM. The CDR3 consists of 14 residues. V lost 3 bases and J lost 6; bases outside the gene matches: 6. The CDR3 protein is CASSLLQGGDGYTF. DNA of the CDR3: TGTGCCAGCAGTTTGTTACAGGGGGGAGATGGCTACACCTTC.